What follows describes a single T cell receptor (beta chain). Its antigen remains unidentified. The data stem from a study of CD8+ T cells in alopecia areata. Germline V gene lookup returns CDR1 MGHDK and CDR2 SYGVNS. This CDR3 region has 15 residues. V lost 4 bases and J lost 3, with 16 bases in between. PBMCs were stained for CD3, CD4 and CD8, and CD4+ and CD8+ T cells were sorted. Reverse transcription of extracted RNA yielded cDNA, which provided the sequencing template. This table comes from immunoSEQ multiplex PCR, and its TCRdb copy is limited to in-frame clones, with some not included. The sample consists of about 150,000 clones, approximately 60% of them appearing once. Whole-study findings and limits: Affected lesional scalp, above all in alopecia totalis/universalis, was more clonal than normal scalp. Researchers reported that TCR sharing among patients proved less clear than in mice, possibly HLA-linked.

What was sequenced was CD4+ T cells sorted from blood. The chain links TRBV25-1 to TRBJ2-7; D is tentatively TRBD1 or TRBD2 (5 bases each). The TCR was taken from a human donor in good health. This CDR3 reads CASSGGGGLHYEQYF. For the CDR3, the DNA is TGTGCCAGCAGTGGGGGTGGGGGTCTCCACTACGAGCAGTACTTC.